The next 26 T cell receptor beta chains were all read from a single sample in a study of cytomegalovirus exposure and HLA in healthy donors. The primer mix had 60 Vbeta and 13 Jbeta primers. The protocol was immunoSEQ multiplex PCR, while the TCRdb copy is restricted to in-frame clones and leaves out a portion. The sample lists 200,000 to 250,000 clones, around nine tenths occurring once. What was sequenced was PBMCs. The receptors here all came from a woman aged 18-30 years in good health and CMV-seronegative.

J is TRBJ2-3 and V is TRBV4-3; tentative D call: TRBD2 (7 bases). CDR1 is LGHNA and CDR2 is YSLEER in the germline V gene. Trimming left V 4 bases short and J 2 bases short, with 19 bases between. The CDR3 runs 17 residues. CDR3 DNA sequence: TGCGCCAGCAGCCCAAGGTCCCGGGGGGCATACACAGATACGCAGTATTTT. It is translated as CASSPRSRGAYTDTQYF.

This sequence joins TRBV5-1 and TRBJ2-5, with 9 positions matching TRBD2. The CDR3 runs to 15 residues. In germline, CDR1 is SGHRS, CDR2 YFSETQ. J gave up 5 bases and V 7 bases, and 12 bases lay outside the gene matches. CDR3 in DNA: TGCGCCAGCTCCCGGGGGCGGGGGGGCCCCGAGACCCAGTACTTC. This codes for CASSRGRGGPETQYF.

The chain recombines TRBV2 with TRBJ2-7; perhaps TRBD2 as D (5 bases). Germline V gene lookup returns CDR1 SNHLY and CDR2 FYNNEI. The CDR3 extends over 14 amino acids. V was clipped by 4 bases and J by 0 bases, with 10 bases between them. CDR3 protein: CASSGTAGSYEQYF. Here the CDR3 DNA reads TGTGCCAGCAGTGGGACTGCAGGCTCCTACGAGCAGTACTTC.

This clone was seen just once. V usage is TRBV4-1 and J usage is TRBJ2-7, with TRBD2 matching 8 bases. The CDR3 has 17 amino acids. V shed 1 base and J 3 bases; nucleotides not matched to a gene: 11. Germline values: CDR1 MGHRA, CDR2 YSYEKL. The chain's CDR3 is CASSQGTGGRRYYEQYF. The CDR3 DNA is TGCGCCAGCAGCCAAGGTACGGGAGGGCGACGGTACTACGAGCAGTACTTC.

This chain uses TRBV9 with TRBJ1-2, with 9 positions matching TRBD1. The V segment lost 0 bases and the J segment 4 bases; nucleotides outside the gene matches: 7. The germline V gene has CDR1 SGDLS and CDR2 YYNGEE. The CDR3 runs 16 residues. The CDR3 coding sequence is TGTGCCAGCAGCGTAGACGTGACAGGGGGAACCTATGGCTACACCTTC. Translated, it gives CASSVDVTGGTYGYTF.

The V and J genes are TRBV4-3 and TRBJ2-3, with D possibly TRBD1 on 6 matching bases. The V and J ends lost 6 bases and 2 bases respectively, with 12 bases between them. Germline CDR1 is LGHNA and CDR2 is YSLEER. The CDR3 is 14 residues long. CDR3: CASRQRGFTDTQYF. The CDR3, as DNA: TGCGCCAGCAGGCAAAGGGGGTTCACAGATACGCAGTATTTT.

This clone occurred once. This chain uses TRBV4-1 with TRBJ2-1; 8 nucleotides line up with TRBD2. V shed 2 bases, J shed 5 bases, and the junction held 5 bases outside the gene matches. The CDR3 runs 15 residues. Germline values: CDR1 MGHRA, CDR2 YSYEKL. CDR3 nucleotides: TGCGCCAGCAGCCAACAGCGGGAGCTTAACAATGAGCAGTTCTTC. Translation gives CASSQQRELNNEQFF.

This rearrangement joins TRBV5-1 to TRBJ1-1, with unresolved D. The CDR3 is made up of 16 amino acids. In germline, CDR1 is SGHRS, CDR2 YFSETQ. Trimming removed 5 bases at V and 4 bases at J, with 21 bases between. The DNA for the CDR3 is TGCGCCAGCAGTTGGGCGTGGGAGCCCCAAGGCACTGAAGCTTTCTTT. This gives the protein CASSWAWEPQGTEAFF.

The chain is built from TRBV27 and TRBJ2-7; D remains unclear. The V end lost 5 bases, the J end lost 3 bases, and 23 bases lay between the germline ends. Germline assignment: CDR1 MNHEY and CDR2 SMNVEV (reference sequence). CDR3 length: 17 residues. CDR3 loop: CASSPIPSFVYGYEQYF. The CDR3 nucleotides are TGTGCCAGCAGTCCAATCCCCTCCTTTGTATACGGCTACGAGCAGTACTTC.

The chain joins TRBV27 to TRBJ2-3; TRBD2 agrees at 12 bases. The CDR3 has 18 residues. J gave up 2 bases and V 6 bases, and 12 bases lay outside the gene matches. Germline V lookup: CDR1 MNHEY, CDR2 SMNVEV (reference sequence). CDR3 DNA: TGTGCCAGCAGGACTAGCGGGGGCTCTTTAACTTCCACAGATACGCAGTATTTT. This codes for CASRTSGGSLTSTDTQYF.

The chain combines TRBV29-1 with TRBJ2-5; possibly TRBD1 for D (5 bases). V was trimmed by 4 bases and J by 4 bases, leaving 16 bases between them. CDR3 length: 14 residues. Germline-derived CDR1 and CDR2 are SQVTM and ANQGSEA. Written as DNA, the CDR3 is TGCAGCGTTGCGGCTTTATCCAGGGCAGAGACCCAGTACTTC. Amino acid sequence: CSVAALSRAETQYF.

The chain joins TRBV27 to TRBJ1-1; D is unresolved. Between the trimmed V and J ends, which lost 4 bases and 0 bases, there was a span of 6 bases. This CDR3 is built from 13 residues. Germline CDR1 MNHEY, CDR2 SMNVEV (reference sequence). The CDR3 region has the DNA TGTGCCAGCAGTTACACAGTGAACACTGAAGCTTTCTTT. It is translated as CASSYTVNTEAFF.

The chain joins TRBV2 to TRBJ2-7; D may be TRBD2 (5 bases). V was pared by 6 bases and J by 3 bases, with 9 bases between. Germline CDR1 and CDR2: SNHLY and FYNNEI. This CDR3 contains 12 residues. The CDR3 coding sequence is TGTGCCAGCAGGATCGGGGACTACGAGCAGTACTTC. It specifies CASRIGDYEQYF.

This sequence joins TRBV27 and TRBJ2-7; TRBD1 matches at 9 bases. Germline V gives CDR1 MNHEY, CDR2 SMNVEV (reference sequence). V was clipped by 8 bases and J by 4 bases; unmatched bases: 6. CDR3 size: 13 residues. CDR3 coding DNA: TGTGCCAGCTCCGGGACAGGGCTATACGAGCAGTACTTC. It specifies CASSGTGLYEQYF.

For the CDR3, the DNA is TGTGCCAGCAGTAAGGGGGACCCCCTTAGGTACAATGAGCAGTTCTTC. As protein: CASSKGDPLRYNEQFF. The rearrangement joins TRBV2 to TRBJ2-1; D may be TRBD1 (6 bases). CDR3 length: 16 amino acids. With 5 bases removed from V and 4 bases from J, the gap between germline ends came to 18 bases. The germline gives CDR1 SNHLY, CDR2 FYNNEI.

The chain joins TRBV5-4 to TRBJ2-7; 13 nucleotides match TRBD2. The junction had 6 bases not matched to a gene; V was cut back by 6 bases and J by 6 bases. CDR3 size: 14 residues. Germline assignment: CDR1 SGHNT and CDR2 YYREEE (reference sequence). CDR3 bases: TGTGCCAGCAAACTAGCGGGAGGGCCGGGCGAGCAGTACTTC. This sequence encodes CASKLAGGPGEQYF. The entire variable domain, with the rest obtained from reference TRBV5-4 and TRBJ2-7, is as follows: ETGVTQSPTHLIKTRGQQVTLRCSSQSGHNTVSWYQQALGQGPQFIFQYYREEENGRGNFPPRFSGLQFPNYSSELNVNALELDDSALYLCASKLAGGPGEQYFGPGTRLTVT.

As DNA, the CDR3 is TGTGCCAGCGGGCGTGGACTAGCGGACGAGCAGTACTTC. Its protein product is CASGRGLADEQYF. This rearrangement joins TRBV25-1 to TRBJ2-7; 10 bases agree with TRBD2. The V gene end was trimmed by 8 bases and the J gene end by 5 bases; junction bases not matched to a gene: 6. The length of the CDR3 is 13 residues. CDR1 is MGHDK and CDR2 is SYGVNS in the germline V gene.

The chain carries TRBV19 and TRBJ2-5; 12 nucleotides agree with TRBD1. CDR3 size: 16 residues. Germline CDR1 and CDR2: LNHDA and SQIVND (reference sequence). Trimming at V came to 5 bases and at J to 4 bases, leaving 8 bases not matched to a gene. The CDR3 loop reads CASSDRDRGRGETQYF. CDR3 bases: TGTGCCAGTAGTGACCGGGACAGGGGGCGGGGAGAGACCCAGTACTTC.

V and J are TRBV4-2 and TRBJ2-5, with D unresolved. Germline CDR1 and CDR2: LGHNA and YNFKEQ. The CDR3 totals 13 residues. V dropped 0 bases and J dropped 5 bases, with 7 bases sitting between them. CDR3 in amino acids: CASSQDHRETQYF. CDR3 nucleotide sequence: TGTGCCAGCAGCCAAGATCATCGGGAGACCCAGTACTTC.

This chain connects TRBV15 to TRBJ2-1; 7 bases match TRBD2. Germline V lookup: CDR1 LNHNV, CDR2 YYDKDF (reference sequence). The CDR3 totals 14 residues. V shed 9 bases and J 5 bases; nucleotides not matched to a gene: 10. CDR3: CATYKSGGHNEQFF. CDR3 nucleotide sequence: TGTGCCACGTACAAGTCGGGAGGACACAATGAGCAGTTCTTC.

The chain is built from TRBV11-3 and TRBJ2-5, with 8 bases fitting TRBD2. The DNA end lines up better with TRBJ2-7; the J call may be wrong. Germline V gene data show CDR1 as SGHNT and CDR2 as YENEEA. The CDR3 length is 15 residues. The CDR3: CASSSRLAFSYEQYF. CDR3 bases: TGTGCCAGCAGCTCCAGACTAGCGTTTAGCTACGAGCAGTACTTC.

The CDR3 sequence: CASSLTSGLRTDTQYF. The CDR3 DNA reads as TGTGCCAGCAGCTTAACTAGCGGCCTCCGCACAGATACGCAGTATTTT. This sequence joins TRBV7-9 and TRBJ2-3, with 8 bases identical to TRBD2. Germline CDR1 and CDR2: SEHNR and FQNEAQ (reference sequence). The CDR3 runs 16 residues. Trimming removed 2 bases from V and 1 base from J; junction bases left unmatched: 5.

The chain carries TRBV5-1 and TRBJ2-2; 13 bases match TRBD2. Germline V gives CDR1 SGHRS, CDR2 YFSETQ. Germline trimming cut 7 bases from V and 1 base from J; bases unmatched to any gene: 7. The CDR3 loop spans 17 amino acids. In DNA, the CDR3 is TGCGCCAGCGAAACCTGGACTAGCGGGGGGAACACCGGGGAGCTGTTTTTT. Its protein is CASETWTSGGNTGELFF.

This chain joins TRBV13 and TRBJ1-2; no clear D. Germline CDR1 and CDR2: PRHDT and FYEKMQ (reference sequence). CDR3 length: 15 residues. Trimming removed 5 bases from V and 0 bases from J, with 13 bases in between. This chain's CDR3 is CASSQGDLSNYGYTF. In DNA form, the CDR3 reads TGTGCCAGCAGCCAAGGAGACCTTTCTAACTATGGCTACACCTTC.

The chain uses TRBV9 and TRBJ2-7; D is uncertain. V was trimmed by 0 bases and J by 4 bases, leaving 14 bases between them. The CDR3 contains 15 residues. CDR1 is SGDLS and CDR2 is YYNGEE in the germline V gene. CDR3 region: CASSVGSGSRYEQYF. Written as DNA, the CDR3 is TGTGCCAGCAGCGTAGGATCTGGGTCGAGGTACGAGCAGTACTTC.

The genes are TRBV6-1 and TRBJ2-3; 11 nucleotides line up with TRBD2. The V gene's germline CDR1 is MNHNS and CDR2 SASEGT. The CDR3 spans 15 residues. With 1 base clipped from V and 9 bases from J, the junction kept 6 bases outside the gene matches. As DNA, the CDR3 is TGTGCCAGCAGTGAAGTCTTAGCGGGGGGGGCCACGCAGTATTTT. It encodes CASSEVLAGGATQYF.